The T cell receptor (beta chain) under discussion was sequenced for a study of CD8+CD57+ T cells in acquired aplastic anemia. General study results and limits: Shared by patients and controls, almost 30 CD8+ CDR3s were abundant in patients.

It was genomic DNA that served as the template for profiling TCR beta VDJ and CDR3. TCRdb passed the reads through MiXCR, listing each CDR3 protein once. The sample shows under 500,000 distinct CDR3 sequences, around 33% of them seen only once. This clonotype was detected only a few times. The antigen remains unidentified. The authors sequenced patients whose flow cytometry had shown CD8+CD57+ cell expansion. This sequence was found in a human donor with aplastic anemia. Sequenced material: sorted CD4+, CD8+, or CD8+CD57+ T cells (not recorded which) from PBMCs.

CDR3 in amino acids: CSASGQDEKLFF. The DNA of the CDR3 is TGCAGTGCTAGCGGCCAGGATGAAAAACTGTTTTTT. The V and J genes are TRBV20-1 and TRBJ1-4; D call uncertain. The CDR3 runs 12 residues. The germline V gene encodes CDR1 DFQATT and CDR2 SNEGSKA (reference sequence). The V gene lost 3 bases and the J gene lost 6 bases, with 8 bases spanning the gap.